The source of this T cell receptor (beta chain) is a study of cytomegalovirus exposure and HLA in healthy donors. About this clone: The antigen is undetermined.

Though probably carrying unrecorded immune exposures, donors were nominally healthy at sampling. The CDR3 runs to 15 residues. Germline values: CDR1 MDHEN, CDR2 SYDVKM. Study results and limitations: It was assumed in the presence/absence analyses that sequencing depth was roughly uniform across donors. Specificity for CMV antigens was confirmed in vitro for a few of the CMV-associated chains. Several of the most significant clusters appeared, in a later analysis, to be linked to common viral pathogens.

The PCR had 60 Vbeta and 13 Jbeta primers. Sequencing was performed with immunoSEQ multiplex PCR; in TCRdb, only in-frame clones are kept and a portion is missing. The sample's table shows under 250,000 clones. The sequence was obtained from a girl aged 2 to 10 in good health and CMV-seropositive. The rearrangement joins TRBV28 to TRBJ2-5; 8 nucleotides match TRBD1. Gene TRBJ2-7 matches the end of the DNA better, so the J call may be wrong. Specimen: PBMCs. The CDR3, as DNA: TGTGCCAGCAGACCAGGGGGCGCGGGAAACTACGAGCAGTACTTC. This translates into CASRPGGAGNYEQYF.